The TCR beta chain under discussion was sequenced for a study of T cell responses to AZD1222 COVID-19 vaccine. Repertoires were generated with immunoSEQ multiplex PCR, while TCRdb's copy carries only in-frame clones and drops some. The data hold tens of thousands of clones, with approximately 90% observed a single time. Pooling covered second doses at about 4 or about 12 weeks. In the case of this clone: What it binds is unknown.

Findings and limits, study-wide: Only six people who got AZD1222 tested seropositive at baseline.

The TCR comes from an adult who received the AZD1222 COVID-19 vaccine. The sequencing used peripheral blood, collected 28 days after the second AZD1222 dose.

Here the CDR3 reads CASSLQGHTEAFF. CDR3 in DNA: TGTGCCAGCAGTTTGCAGGGACACACTGAAGCTTTCTTT. The chain links TRBV28 to TRBJ1-1; perhaps TRBD1 as D (5 bases). The CDR3 consists of 13 residues. Per germline, CDR1 MDHEN and CDR2 SYDVKM. V was pared by 3 bases and J by 3 bases, with 8 bases between.